Shown below are 2 T cell receptor beta chains from a single sample sequenced in a study of post-analysis software for immune sequencing data (dated by TCRdb to between 2015 and 2017). What the authors observed across the whole study: Roughly 5 TRBV segments, including TRBV5-6, TRBV5-1 and TRBV20-1, were significantly more frequent in patients than controls.

Libraries came from PCR. TCRdb shows the sequencer as Illumina HiSeq 2500. To reduce PCR and sequencing biases, unique molecular identifiers were incorporated into the TCR beta cDNA libraries. TCRdb reran the public reads through fastp at Q25 and MiXCR, keeping productive beta chains. Every distinct CDR3 protein forms one entry, paired with its most common genes and DNA. The sample table shows 740,000 or so distinct CDR3 sequences, and roughly 50% are seen once. The top ten clonotypes cover approximately 4.2% of the sample. These receptors' targets are unknown. Sequencing was done on a sample of blood. These receptors all stem from a girl aged 10 to 17 with multiple sclerosis.

The rearrangement uses TRBV25-1 and TRBJ1-2; the D gene is possibly TRBD1 (5 bases). Germline CDR1 MGHDK, CDR2 SYGVNS. The length of the CDR3 is 18 residues. V shed 2 bases and J shed 2 bases, with 21 bases lying between them. The CDR3 spells CASSEGTQRSLYNYGYTF. The CDR3 DNA follows: TGTGCCAGCAGTGAAGGGACCCAAAGGTCACTATACAACTATGGCTACACCTTC.

This clonotype was recorded a few times. The chain combines TRBV20-1 with TRBJ2-7; 8 positions match TRBD1. Germline CDR1 DFQATT, CDR2 SNEGSKA (reference sequence). J lost 1 base, V lost 4 bases, and 3 bases had no gene match. The CDR3 is 13 residues long. In DNA form, the CDR3 reads TGCAGTGCTATCAGGGGGCAGTCCTACGAGCAGTACTTC. Translated: CSAIRGQSYEQYF.